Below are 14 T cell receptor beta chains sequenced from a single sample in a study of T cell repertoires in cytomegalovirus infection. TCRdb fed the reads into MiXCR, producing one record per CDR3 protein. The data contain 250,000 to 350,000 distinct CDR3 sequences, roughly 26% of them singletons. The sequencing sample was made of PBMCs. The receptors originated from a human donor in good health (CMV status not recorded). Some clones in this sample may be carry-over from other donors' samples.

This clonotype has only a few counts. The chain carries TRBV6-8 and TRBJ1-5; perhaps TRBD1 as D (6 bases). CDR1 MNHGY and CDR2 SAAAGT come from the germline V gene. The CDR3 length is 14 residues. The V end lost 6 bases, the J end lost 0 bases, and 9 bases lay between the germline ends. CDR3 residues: CASREQGSNQPQHF. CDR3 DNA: TGTGCCAGCAGGGAACAGGGTAGCAATCAGCCCCAGCATTTT.

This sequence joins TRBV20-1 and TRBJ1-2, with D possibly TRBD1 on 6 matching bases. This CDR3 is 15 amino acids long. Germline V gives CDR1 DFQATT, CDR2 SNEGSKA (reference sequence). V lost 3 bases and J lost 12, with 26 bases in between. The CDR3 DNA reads TGCAGTGCTAGCCTCCCTTTCCGGGACACCTCCCTCCACACCTTC. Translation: CSASLPFRDTSLHTF.

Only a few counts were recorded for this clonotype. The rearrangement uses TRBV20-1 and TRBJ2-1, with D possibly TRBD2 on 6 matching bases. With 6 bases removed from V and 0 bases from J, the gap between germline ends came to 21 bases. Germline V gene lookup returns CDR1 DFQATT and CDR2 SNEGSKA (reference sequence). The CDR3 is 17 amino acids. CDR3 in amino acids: CSAPKEGLKISYNEQFF. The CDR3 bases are TGCAGTGCCCCGAAGGAGGGCCTGAAGATCTCCTACAATGAGCAGTTCTTC.

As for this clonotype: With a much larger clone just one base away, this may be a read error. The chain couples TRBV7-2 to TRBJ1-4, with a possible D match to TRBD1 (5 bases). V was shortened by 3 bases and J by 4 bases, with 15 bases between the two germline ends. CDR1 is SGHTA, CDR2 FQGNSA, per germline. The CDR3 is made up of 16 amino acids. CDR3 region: CASSLQGPCGNEKLFF. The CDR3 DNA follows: TGTGCCAGCAGCTTGCAGGGACCATGTGGTAATGAAAAACTGTTTTTT.

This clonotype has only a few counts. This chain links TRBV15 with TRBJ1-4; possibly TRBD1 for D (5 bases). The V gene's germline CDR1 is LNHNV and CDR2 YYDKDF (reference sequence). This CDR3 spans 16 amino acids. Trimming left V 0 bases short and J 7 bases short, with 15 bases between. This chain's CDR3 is CATSRERQRASEKLFF. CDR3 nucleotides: TGTGCCACCAGCAGAGAGAGACAGCGGGCAAGTGAAAAACTGTTTTTT.

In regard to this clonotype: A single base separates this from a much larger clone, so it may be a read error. The DNA of the CDR3 is TGTGCCAGCTGTGCTACAGGGACGGCTAATGAAAAACTGTTTTTT. Encoded protein: CASCATGTANEKLFF. V is TRBV6-5 and J is TRBJ1-4; D possibly corresponds to TRBD1 (6 bases). The germline gives CDR1 MNHEY, CDR2 SVGAGI. The CDR3 extends over 15 amino acids. Trimming removed 8 bases from V and 3 bases from J, with 16 bases in between.

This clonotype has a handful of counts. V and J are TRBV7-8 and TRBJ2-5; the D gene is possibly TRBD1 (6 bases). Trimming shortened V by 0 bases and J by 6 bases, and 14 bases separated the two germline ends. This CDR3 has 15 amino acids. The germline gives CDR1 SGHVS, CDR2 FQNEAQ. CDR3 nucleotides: TGTGCCAGCAGCTTAGCTCAGGGGCCCCGGAAGACCCAGTACTTC. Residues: CASSLAQGPRKTQYF.

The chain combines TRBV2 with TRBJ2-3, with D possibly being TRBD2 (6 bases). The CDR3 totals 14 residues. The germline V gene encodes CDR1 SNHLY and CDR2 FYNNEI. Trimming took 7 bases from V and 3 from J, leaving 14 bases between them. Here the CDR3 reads CASTRTGRTDTQYF. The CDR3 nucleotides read TGTGCCAGCACGCGGACGGGGAGGACAGATACGCAGTATTTT.

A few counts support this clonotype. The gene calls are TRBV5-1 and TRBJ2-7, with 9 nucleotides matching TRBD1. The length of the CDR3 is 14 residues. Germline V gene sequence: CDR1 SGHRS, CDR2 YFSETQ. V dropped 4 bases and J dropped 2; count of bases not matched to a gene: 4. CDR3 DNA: TGCGCCAGCAGCGGGACAGGGCTCACCTACGAGCAGTACTTC. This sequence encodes CASSGTGLTYEQYF.

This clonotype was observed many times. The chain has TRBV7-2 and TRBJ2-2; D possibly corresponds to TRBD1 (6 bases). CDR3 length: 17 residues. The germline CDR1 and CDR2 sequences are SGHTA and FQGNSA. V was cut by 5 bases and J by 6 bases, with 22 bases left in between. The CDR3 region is CASSPRIGGAGAGELFF. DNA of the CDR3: TGTGCCAGCAGCCCCCGGATTGGCGGAGCAGGGGCCGGGGAGCTGTTTTTT.

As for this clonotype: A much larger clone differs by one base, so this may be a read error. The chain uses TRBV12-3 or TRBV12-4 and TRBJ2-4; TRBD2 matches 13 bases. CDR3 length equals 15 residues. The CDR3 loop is CASSPRLAGGDMQYF. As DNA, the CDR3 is TGTGCCAGCAGTCCCCGACTAGCGGGGGGAGACATGCAGTACTTC.

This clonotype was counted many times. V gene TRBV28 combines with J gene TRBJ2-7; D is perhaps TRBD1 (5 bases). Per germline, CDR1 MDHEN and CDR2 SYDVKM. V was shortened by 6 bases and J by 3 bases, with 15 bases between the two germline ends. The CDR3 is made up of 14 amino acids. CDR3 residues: CASSPSDSFYEQYF. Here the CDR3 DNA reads TGTGCCAGCAGCCCCTCCGACAGTTTCTACGAGCAGTACTTC.

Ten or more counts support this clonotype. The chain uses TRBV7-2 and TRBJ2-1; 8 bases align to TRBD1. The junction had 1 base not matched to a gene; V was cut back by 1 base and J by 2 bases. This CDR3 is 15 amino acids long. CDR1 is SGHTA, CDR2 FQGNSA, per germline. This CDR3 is CASSLVGQAYNEQFF. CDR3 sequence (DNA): TGTGCCAGCAGCTTAGTGGGACAGGCCTACAATGAGCAGTTCTTC.

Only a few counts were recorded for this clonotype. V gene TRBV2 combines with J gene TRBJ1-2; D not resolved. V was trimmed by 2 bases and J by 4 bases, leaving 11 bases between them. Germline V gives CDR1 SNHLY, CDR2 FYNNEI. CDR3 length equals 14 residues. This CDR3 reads CASSELGQSYGYTF. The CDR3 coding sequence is TGTGCCAGCAGTGAATTGGGCCAATCCTATGGCTACACCTTC. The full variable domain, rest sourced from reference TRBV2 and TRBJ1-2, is EPEVTQTPSHQVTQMGQEVILRCVPISNHLYFYWYRQILGQKVEFLVSFYNNEISEKSEIFDDQFSVERPDGSNFTLKIRSTKLEDSAMYFCASSELGQSYGYTFGSGTRLTVV.